The 10 T cell receptor beta chains listed next were all sequenced from one sample in a study of blood T cell repertoires in COVID-19. Method: immunoSEQ multiplex PCR; TCRdb's copy keeps in-frame clones and lacks some. This table has some 150,000 clones, more than 75% appearing once. The sample taken for sequencing was peripheral blood. Receptors originate from a man between 35 and 55 years old with acute or convalescent COVID-19.

The chain combines TRBV27 with TRBJ1-2; tentatively, D is TRBD1 (6 bases). Germline CDR1 reads MNHEY; CDR2 reads SMNVEV (reference sequence). The CDR3 spans 15 residues. V dropped 5 bases and J dropped 3 bases, with 16 bases sitting between them. In DNA form, the CDR3 reads TGTGCCAGCAGTCCGGGCCCAGGGGATCACTATGGCTACACCTTC. As protein: CASSPGPGDHYGYTF.

The rearrangement joins TRBV21-1 to TRBJ2-5; TRBD1, the D gene given by the table, was not confirmed from the DNA. TRBV21-1 is noted as a pseudogene. The CDR3 runs to 16 residues. The CDR3 DNA follows: TGTGCCAGCAGCAAAGGGGGACAGGGGTGGCAAGAGACCCAGTACTTC. Its protein product is CASSKGGQGWQETQYF.

This chain uses TRBV7-2 with TRBJ2-1, with 11 nucleotides matching TRBD1. Germline CDR1 and CDR2: SGHTA and FQGNSA. With 3 bases clipped from V and 6 bases from J, the junction kept 1 base outside the gene matches. The CDR3 loop spans 14 amino acids. This CDR3 is CASSLGTGGNEQFF. The CDR3 nucleotides are TGTGCCAGCAGCTTGGGGACAGGGGGCAATGAGCAGTTCTTC. The full variable domain, in which reference TRBV7-2 and TRBJ2-1 provide the parts outside the CDR3, is GAGVSQSPSNKVTEKGKDVELRCDPISGHTALYWYRQSLGQGLEFLIYFQGNSAPDKSGLPSDRFSAERTGGSVSTLTIQRTQQEDSAVYLCASSLGTGGNEQFFGPGTRLTVL.

Note on this clone: At one boundary the junction diverges from the germline segment, which might be a read error. This rearrangement joins TRBV20-1 to TRBJ2-5; TRBD2 agrees at 8 bases. The CDR3 extends over 11 amino acids. The germline CDR1 and CDR2 sequences are DFQATT and SNEGSKA (reference sequence). The CDR3 reads CSARDKREGHF. The DNA for the CDR3 is TGCAGTGCTAGAGATAAACGGGAGGGGCACTTC.

The rearrangement uses TRBV7-9 and TRBJ1-1; D perhaps matches TRBD1 (6 bases). Trimming removed 2 bases from V and 0 bases from J, with 7 bases in between. CDR3 length: 14 residues. Germline CDR1 SEHNR, CDR2 FQNEAQ (reference sequence). The CDR3 bases are TGTGCCAGCAGCTTAACAGGGCTGAACACTGAAGCTTTCTTT. It yields the protein CASSLTGLNTEAFF.

The chain uses TRBV28 and TRBJ1-1; maybe TRBD1 (5 bases). Germline lookup yields CDR1 MDHEN and CDR2 SYDVKM. The CDR3 contains 13 residues. V was clipped by 6 bases and J by 11 bases, with 19 bases between them. In DNA form, the CDR3 reads TGTGCCAGCAGACTGACCGTCCAAGGGGTGGCTTTCTTT. Translating it yields CASRLTVQGVAFF.

The rearrangement joins TRBV5-4 to TRBJ1-2; 9 nucleotides match TRBD1. Germline assignment: CDR1 SGHNT and CDR2 YYREEE (reference sequence). The CDR3 consists of 14 residues. Trimming cost V 2 bases and J 8 bases; bases outside gene matches: 7. The CDR3 protein is CASSLTGTGNGYTF. The CDR3 DNA follows: TGTGCCAGCAGCTTAACCGGGACAGGGAACGGCTACACCTTC.

This chain connects TRBV7-2 to TRBJ1-6, with D unclear. The ends were cut back, 5 bases at V and 9 bases at J, with 8 bases in the middle. The length of the CDR3 is 12 residues. CDR1 is SGHTA and CDR2 is FQGNSA in the germline V gene. Written as DNA, the CDR3 is TGTGCCAGCAGCGCAAACGGTTCACCCCTCCACTTT. This sequence encodes CASSANGSPLHF.

This chain connects TRBV5-6 to TRBJ1-2; 7 bases match TRBD1. The CDR3 has 11 residues. V lost 0 bases and J lost 13; bases outside the gene matches: 3. CDR1 is SGHDT and CDR2 is YYEEEE in the germline V gene. DNA for the CDR3: TGTGCCAGCAGCTTGGACAGGGGATCCACCTTC. Translation: CASSLDRGSTF.

This clone occurred once. The genes are TRBV7-9 and TRBJ2-7; the match to TRBD1 covers 8 bases. Germline V gene lookup returns CDR1 SEHNR and CDR2 FQNEAQ (reference sequence). With V trimmed by 3 bases and J by 6 bases, 7 bases remained unmatched. CDR3 length equals 14 residues. CDR3 DNA sequence: TGTGCCAGCAGCTTTATGGACAGGGTGGGCGAGCAGTACTTC. Its translation: CASSFMDRVGEQYF.